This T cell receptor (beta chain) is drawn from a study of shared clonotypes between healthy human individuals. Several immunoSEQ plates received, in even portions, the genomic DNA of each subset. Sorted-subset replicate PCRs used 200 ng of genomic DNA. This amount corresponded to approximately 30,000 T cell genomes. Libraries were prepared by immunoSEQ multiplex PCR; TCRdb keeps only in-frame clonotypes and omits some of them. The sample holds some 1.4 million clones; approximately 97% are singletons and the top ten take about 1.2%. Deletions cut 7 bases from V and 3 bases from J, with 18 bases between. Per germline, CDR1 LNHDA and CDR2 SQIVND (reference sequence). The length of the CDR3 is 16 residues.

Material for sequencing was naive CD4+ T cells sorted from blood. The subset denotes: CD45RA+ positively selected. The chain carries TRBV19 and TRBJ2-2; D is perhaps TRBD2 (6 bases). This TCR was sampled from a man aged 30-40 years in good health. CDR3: CASTTPGLTYTGELFF. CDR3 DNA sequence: TGTGCCAGTACCACTCCGGGACTTACCTACACCGGGGAGCTGTTTTTT.